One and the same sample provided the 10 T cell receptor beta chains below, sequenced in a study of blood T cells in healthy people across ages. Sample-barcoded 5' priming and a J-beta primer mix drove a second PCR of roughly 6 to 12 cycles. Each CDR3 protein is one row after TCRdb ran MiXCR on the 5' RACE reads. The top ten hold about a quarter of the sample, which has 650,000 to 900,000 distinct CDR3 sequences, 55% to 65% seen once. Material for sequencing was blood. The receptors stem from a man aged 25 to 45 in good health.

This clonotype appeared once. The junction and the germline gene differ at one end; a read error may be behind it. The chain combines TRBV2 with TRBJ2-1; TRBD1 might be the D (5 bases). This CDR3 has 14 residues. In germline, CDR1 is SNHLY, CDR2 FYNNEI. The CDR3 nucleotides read TGTGCCGGCAGTGGTAAGGGGTTAAAGGATGAGCAGTTCTTC. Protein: CAGSGKGLKDEQFF. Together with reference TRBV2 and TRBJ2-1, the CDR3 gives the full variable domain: EPEVTQTPSHQVTQMGQEVILRCVPISNHLYFYWYRQILGQKVEFLVSFYNNEISEKSEIFDDQFSVERPDGSNFTLKIRSTKLEDSAMYFCAGSGKGLKDEQFFGPGTRLTVL.

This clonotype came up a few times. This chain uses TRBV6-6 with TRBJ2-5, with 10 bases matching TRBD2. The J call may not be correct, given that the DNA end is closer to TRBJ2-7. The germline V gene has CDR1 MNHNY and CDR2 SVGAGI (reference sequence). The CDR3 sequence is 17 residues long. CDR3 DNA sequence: TGTGCCAGCAGCAGGCGGGAAATAGCGGGGGGCGCCTACGAGCAGTACTTC. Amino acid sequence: CASSRREIAGGAYEQYF.

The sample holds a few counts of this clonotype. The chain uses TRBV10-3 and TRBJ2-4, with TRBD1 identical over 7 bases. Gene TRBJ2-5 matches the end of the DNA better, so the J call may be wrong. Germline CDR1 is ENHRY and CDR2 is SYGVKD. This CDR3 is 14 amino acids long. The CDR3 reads CAISVNRDRETQYF. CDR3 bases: TGTGCCATCAGTGTTAACAGGGACAGAGAGACCCAGTACTTC.

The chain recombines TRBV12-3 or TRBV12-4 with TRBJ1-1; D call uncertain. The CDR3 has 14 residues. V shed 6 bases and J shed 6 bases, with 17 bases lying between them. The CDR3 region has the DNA TGTGCCAGCAGCCTGGAGCCGCGGAGGGCTGAAGCTTTCTTT. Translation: CASSLEPRRAEAFF.

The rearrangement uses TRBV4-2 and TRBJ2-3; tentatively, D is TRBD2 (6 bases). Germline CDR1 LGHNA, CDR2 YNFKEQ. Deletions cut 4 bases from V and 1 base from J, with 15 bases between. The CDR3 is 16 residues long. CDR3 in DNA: TGTGCCAGCAGCCGACTAGACGTGCTCGGCACAGATACGCAGTATTTT. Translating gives CASSRLDVLGTDTQYF.

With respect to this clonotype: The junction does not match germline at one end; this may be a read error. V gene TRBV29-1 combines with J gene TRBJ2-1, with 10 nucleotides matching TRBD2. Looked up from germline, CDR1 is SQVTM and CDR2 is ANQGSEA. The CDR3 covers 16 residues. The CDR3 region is CGVEQRYGLADNEQFF. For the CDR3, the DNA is TGCGGCGTTGAGCAGCGGTATGGACTAGCGGACAATGAGCAGTTCTTC.

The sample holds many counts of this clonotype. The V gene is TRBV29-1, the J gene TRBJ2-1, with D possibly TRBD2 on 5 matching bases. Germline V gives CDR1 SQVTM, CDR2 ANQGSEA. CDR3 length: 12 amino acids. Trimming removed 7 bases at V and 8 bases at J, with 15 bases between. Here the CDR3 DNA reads TGCAGCGCCCGGGGAAATAGGTATGAGCAGTTCTTC. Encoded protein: CSARGNRYEQFF.

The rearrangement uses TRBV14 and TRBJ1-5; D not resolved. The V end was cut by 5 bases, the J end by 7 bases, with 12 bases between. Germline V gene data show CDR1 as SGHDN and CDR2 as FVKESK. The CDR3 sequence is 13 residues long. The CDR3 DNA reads TGTGCCAGCAGCTTCGTCTCGGCGCAGCCCCAGCATTTT. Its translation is CASSFVSAQPQHF.

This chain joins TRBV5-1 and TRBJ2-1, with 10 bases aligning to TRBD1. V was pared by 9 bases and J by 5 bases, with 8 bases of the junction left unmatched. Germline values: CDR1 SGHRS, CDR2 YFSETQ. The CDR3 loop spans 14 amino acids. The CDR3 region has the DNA TGCGCCACTAAGGAGACAGGGGGCAACAATGAGCAGTTCTTC. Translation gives CATKETGGNNEQFF.

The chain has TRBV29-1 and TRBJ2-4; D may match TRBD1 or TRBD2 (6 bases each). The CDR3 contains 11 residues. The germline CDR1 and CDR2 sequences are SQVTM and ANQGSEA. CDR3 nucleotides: TGCGGGGGGCAGGCCAAAAACATTCAGTACTTC. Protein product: CGGQAKNIQYF.